This T cell receptor beta chain was profiled in a study of OX40 agonist ivuxolimab in advanced cancers. This CDR3 has 15 residues. V trimming: 5 bases; J trimming: 5 bases; junction bases outside the gene matches: 12. CDR1 is LNHDA and CDR2 is SQIVND in the germline V gene (reference sequence). The protocol was immunoSEQ multiplex PCR, while the TCRdb copy is restricted to in-frame clones and leaves out a portion. Of about 51,000 clones listed, 88% are singletons. The sample here was CD4+ or CD8+ T cells sorted from blood, taken in a trial of the OX40 agonist ivuxolimab. The clonotype originates from an adult with an advanced solid tumor such as melanoma, head and neck, liver or kidney cancer. The genes are TRBV19 and TRBJ2-7; 7 nucleotides line up with TRBD2. Here the CDR3 DNA reads TGTGCCAGTAGTTCGTCCAGCGGGAAAGTAGACGAGCAGTACTTC. This translates into CASSSSSGKVDEQYF.